Listed below are T cell receptor beta chains from one sample, sequenced in a study of blood T cell repertoires in COVID-19. Profiled with immunoSEQ multiplex PCR; TCRdb holds only in-frame clones, not every one. The sample carries 160,000 or so clones, nearly 80% recorded once. Sequencing was carried out using peripheral blood. These receptors were collected from a woman of 80 years or more with acute or convalescent COVID-19. Each CDR3 is given with its conserved first and last residue. Each record gives: J gene, V gene, D gene, clone size, CDR3 DNA, CDR3 protein. D genes are given only for firm matches. Expanded clones are given a class, and other clones once, few, many or no size at all.

J gene: TRBJ1-6; V gene: TRBV20-1; D gene: NA; clone size: NA; CDR3 DNA: TGCAGTGCTAGTCAACGGCGGGACGACTCCTATAATTCACCCCTCCACTTT; CDR3 protein: CSASQRRDDSYNSPLHF
J gene: TRBJ2-7; V gene: TRBV19; D gene: NA; clone size: NA; CDR3 DNA: TGTGCCAGTAGTGTAGTTTGGGCACAGGGCCTCTCCTACGAGCAGTACTTC; CDR3 protein: CASSVVWAQGLSYEQYF
J gene: TRBJ2-5; V gene: TRBV7-2; D gene: TRBD2; clone size: NA; CDR3 DNA: TGTGCCAGCAGCTTAGTAGGGACTACACAAGAGACCCAGTACTTC; CDR3 protein: CASSLVGTTQETQYF
J gene: TRBJ1-1; V gene: TRBV3-1/TRBV3-2; D gene: TRBD1; clone size: NA; CDR3 DNA: TGTGCCAGCAGCCAACGGGACAGGGGACGTGGCGCTTTCTTT; CDR3 protein: CASSQRDRGRGAFF
J gene: TRBJ1-2; V gene: TRBV7-9; D gene: NA; clone size: NA; CDR3 DNA: TGTGCCAGCAGCTTAGCTACGAACGGACAGATATACTATGGCTACACCTTC; CDR3 protein: CASSLATNGQIYYGYTF
J gene: TRBJ2-5; V gene: TRBV18; D gene: TRBD1; clone size: few; CDR3 DNA: TGTGCCAGCTCCCCGGGACAGCAAGAGACCCAGTACTTC; CDR3 protein: CASSPGQQETQYF
J gene: TRBJ1-1; V gene: TRBV5-1; D gene: TRBD1; clone size: NA; CDR3 DNA: TGCGCCAGCAGCCCGGGACAGGGGAAGGGCTACACTGAAGCTTTCTTT; CDR3 protein: CASSPGQGKGYTEAFF
J gene: TRBJ2-2; V gene: TRBV28; D gene: TRBD1; clone size: NA; CDR3 DNA: TGTGCCAGCAGTTTATCGACAGGGGATAACACCGGGGAGCTGTTTTTT; CDR3 protein: CASSLSTGDNTGELFF
J gene: TRBJ1-3; V gene: TRBV5-5; D gene: NA; clone size: NA; CDR3 DNA: TGTGCCAGCAGCCTTCGGGGTACTACTGGAAACACCATATATTTT; CDR3 protein: CASSLRGTTGNTIYF
J gene: TRBJ2-3; V gene: TRBV5-1; D gene: NA; clone size: NA; CDR3 DNA: TGCGCCAGCAGCTTGAGGGGGGGCCGCACAGATACGCAGTATTTT; CDR3 protein: CASSLRGGRTDTQYF
J gene: TRBJ1-3; V gene: TRBV21-1; D gene: NA; clone size: once; CDR3 DNA: TGTGCCAGCAGCAAAAGGACAAGCTCTGGAAACACCATATATTTT; CDR3 protein: CASSKRTSSGNTIYF
J gene: TRBJ2-1; V gene: TRBV28; D gene: TRBD2; clone size: NA; CDR3 DNA: TGTGCCAGCAGTTTAGCGGGAGGGGTAAATGAGCAGTTCTTC; CDR3 protein: CASSLAGGVNEQFF
J gene: TRBJ2-1; V gene: TRBV15; D gene: TRBD2; clone size: NA; CDR3 DNA: TGTGCCACCAGCAGAGAGTATGGAGGACTAGCGGGAAGTACAAAAGATGAGCAGTTCTTC; CDR3 protein: CATSREYGGLAGSTKDEQFF
J gene: TRBJ2-7; V gene: TRBV30; D gene: NA; clone size: NA; CDR3 DNA: TGTGCCGCCGGCTACGAGCAGTACTTC; CDR3 protein: CAAGYEQYF
J gene: TRBJ1-1; V gene: TRBV19; D gene: NA; clone size: NA; CDR3 DNA: TGTGCCAGCCAACAGGGTAGGGACCTTGAAGCTTTCTTT; CDR3 protein: CASQQGRDLEAFF
J gene: TRBJ2-7; V gene: TRBV12-3/TRBV12-4; D gene: TRBD2; clone size: NA; CDR3 DNA: TGTGCCAGCAGTTTCGGGGGGTACGAGCAGTACTTC; CDR3 protein: CASSFGGYEQYF
J gene: TRBJ2-7; V gene: TRBV5-1; D gene: TRBD1; clone size: NA; CDR3 DNA: TGCGCCAGCAGCTCCGGGACAGCAACTTACGAGCAGTACTTC; CDR3 protein: CASSSGTATYEQYF
J gene: TRBJ2-3; V gene: TRBV7-8; D gene: TRBD2; clone size: NA; CDR3 DNA: TGTGCCAGTCAAGCCGGGACTAGCGGTTTTAGCACAGATACGCAGTATTTT; CDR3 protein: CASQAGTSGFSTDTQYF
J gene: TRBJ2-2; V gene: TRBV2; D gene: NA; clone size: NA; CDR3 DNA: TGTGCCAGCAGGAGACAGGACTTAAACACCGGGGAGCTGTTTTTT; CDR3 protein: CASRRQDLNTGELFF
J gene: TRBJ1-4; V gene: TRBV18; D gene: NA; clone size: once; CDR3 DNA: TGTGCCAGCTCACCTTGGACAGCAACTAATGAAAAACTGTTTTTT; CDR3 protein: CASSPWTATNEKLFF
J gene: TRBJ1-3; V gene: TRBV10-3; D gene: TRBD1; clone size: NA; CDR3 DNA: TGTGCCACTACGGGACAGTACTCTGGAAACACCATATATTTT; CDR3 protein: CATTGQYSGNTIYF
J gene: TRBJ2-7; V gene: TRBV28; D gene: NA; clone size: few; CDR3 DNA: TGTGCCAGCAGTCCAGGACTTACCTACGAGCAGTACTTC; CDR3 protein: CASSPGLTYEQYF
J gene: TRBJ2-1; V gene: TRBV5-1; D gene: NA; clone size: NA; CDR3 DNA: TGCGCCAGCAGCTTGGGGTTCGGTTGGTCCGGGAATGAGCAGTTCTTC; CDR3 protein: CASSLGFGWSGNEQFF
J gene: TRBJ1-2; V gene: TRBV7-9; D gene: NA; clone size: NA; CDR3 DNA: TGTGCCAGCAGCATACAGGAGGGGATTGGCTATGGCTACACCTTC; CDR3 protein: CASSIQEGIGYGYTF
J gene: TRBJ1-1; V gene: TRBV6-4; D gene: TRBD1; clone size: NA; CDR3 DNA: TGTGCCAGCAGCCCGACAGGGACGACTGAAGCTTTCTTT; CDR3 protein: CASSPTGTTEAFF
J gene: TRBJ2-5; V gene: TRBV19; D gene: TRBD1; clone size: NA; CDR3 DNA: TGTGCCAGTAGTATTACGGGACAGGGTCGGGAGACCCAGTACTTC; CDR3 protein: CASSITGQGRETQYF
J gene: TRBJ2-7; V gene: TRBV5-1; D gene: NA; clone size: NA; CDR3 DNA: TGCGCCAGCAGCTTGGGAGCCCTCTCCTACGAGCAGTACTTC; CDR3 protein: CASSLGALSYEQYF
J gene: TRBJ2-5; V gene: TRBV7-2; D gene: NA; clone size: few; CDR3 DNA: TGTGCCAGCAGCTTCCCCGGGACATCCCTAATTTTTGGCCAAGAGACCCAGTACTTC; CDR3 protein: CASSFPGTSLIFGQETQYF